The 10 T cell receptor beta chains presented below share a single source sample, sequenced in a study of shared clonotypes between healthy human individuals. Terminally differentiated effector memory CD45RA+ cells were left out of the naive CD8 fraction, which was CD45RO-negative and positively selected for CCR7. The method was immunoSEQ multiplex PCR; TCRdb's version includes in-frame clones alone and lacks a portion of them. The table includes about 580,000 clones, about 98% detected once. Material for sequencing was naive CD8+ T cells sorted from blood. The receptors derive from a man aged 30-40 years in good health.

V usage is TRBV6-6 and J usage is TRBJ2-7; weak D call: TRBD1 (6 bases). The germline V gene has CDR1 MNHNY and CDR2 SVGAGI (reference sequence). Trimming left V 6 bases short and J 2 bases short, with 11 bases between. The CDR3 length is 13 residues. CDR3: CASRRTEAYEQYF. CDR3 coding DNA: TGTGCCAGCAGACGGACAGAAGCCTACGAGCAGTACTTC.

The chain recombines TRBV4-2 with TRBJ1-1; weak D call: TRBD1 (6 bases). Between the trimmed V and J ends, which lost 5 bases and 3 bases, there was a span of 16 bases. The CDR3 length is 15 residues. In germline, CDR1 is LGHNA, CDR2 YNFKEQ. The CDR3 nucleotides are TGTGCCAGCAGCTTACGAAAGAAGGGGGACACTGAAGCTTTCTTT. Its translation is CASSLRKKGDTEAFF.

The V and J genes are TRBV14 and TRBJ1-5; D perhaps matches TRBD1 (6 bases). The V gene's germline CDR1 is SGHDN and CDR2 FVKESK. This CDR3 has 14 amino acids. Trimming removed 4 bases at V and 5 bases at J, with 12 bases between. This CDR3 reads CASSLTGSDQPQHF. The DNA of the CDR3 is TGTGCCAGCAGCCTCACAGGGAGTGATCAGCCCCAGCATTTT.

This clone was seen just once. CDR3: CASSWRSGVAYEQYF. CDR3 DNA sequence: TGTGCCAGCAGCTGGCGATCGGGGGTTGCCTACGAGCAGTACTTC. The chain couples TRBV7-8 to TRBJ2-7; perhaps TRBD2 as D (6 bases). The CDR3 is made up of 15 amino acids. Germline CDR1 reads SGHVS; CDR2 reads FQNEAQ. V dropped 4 bases and J dropped 2 bases, with 15 bases sitting between them.

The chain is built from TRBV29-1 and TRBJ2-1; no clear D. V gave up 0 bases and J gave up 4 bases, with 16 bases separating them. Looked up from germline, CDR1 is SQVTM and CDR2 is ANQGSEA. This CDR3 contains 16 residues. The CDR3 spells CSVEDLSGVLYNEQFF. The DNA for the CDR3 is TGCAGCGTTGAAGACCTATCAGGCGTACTGTACAATGAGCAGTTCTTC.

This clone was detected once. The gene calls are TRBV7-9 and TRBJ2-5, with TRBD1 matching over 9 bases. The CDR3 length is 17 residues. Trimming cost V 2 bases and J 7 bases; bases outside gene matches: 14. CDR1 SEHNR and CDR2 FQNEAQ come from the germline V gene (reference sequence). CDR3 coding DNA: TGTGCCAGCAGCTTACAAGTAACAGGGGGCCCCTTGGTGACCCAGTACTTC. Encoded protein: CASSLQVTGGPLVTQYF.

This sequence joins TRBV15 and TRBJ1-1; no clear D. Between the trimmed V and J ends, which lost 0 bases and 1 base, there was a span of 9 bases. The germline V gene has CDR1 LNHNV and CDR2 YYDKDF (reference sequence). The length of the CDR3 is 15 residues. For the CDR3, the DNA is TGTGCCACCAGCAGAGACTTTCGCGGGAACACTGAAGCTTTCTTT. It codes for CATSRDFRGNTEAFF.

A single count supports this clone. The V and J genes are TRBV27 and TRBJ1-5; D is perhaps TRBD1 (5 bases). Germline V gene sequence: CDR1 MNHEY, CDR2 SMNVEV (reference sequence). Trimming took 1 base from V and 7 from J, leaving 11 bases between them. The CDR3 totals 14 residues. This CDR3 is CASSLLGRGQPQHF. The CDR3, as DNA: TGTGCCAGCAGTTTATTGGGGCGGGGGCAGCCCCAGCATTTT.

The CDR3 protein is CASSYSPGSILPEQYF. The CDR3 DNA follows: TGTGCCAGCAGTTACTCCCCAGGGAGCATCCTCCCCGAGCAGTACTTC. The chain has TRBV6-5 and TRBJ2-7; D is possibly TRBD1 or TRBD2 (5 bases each). This CDR3 contains 16 residues. Trimming removed 0 bases at V and 6 bases at J, with 18 bases between. Germline V gene lookup returns CDR1 MNHEY and CDR2 SVGAGI.

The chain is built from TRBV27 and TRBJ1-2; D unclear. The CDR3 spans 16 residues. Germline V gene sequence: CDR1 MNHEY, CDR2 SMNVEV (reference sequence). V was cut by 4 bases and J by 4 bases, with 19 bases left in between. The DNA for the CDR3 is TGTGCCAGCAGTTCCGCCGCTGACATTATCAGCTATGGCTACACCTTC. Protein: CASSSAADIISYGYTF.